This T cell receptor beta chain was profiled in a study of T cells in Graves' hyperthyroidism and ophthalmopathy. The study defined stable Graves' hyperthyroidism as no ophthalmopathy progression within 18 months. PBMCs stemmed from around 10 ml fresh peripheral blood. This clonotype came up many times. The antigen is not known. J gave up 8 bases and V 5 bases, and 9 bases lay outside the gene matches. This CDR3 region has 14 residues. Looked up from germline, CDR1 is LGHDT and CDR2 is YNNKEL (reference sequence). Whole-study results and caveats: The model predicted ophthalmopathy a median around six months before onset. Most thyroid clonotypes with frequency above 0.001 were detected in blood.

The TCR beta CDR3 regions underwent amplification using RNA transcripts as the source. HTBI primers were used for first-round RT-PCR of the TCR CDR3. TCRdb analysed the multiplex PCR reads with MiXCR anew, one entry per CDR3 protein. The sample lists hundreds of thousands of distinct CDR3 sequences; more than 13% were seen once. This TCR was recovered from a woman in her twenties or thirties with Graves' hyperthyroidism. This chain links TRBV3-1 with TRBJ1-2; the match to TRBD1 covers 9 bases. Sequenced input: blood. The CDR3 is CASSFGQGSKGYTF. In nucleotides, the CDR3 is TGTGCCAGCAGCTTCGGACAGGGGTCGAAAGGCTACACCTTC.